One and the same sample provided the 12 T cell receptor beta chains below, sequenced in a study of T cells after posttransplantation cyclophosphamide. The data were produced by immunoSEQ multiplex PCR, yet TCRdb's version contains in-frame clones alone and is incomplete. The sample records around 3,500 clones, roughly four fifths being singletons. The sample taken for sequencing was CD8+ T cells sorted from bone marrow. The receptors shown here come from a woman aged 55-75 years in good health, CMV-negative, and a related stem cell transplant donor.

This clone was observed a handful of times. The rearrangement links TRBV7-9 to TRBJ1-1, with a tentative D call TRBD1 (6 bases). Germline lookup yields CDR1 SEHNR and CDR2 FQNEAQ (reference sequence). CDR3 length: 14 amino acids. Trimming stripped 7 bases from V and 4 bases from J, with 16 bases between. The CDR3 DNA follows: TGTGCCAGCACCTGGGAGGGAGGGGGCACTGAAGCTTTCTTT. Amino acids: CASTWEGGGTEAFF.

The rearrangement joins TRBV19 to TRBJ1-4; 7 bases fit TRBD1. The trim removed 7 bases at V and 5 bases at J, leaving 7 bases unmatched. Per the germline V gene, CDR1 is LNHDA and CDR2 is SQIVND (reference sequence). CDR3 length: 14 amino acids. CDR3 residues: CASKMGQKNEKLFF. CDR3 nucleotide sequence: TGTGCCAGTAAGATGGGACAGAAAAATGAAAAACTGTTTTTT.

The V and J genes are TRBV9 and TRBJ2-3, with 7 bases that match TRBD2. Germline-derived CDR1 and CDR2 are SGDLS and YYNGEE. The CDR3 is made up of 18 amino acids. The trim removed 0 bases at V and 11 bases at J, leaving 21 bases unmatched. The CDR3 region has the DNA TGTGCCAGCAGCGTAGCCCGGGACTCCTCAAGGGACCCTAGCGGGCAGTATTTT. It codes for CASSVARDSSRDPSGQYF.

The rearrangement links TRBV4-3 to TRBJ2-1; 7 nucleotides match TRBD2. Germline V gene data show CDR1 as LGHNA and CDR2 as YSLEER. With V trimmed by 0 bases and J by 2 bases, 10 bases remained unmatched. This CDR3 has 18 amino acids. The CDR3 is CASSQESRGFVTYNEQFF. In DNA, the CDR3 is TGCGCCAGCAGCCAAGAATCGCGGGGGTTTGTAACCTACAATGAGCAGTTCTTC.

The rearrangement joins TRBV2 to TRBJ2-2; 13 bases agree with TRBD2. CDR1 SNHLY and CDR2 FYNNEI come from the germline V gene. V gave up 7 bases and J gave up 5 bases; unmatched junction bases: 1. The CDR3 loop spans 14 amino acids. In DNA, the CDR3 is TGTGCCAGCATACTAGCGGGAGGGACCGGGGAGCTGTTTTTT. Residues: CASILAGGTGELFF. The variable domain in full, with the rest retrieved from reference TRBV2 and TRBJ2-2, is EPEVTQTPSHQVTQMGQEVILRCVPISNHLYFYWYRQILGQKVEFLVSFYNNEISEKSEIFDDQFSVERPDGSNFTLKIRSTKLEDSAMYFCASILAGGTGELFFGEGSRLTVL.

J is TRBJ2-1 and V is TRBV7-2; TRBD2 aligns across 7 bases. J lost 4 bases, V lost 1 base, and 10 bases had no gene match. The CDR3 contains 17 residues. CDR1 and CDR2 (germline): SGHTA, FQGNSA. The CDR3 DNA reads TGTGCCAGCAGCTTAGGGGCCAGCGGGGACGGGTACAATGAGCAGTTCTTC. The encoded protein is CASSLGASGDGYNEQFF.

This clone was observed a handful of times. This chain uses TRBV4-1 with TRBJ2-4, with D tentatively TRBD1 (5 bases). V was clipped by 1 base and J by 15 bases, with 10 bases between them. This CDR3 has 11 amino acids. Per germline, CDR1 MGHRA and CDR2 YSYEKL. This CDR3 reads CASSQGGSTYF. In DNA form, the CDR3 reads TGCGCCAGCAGCCAAGGGGGCAGTACGTACTTC.

As DNA, the CDR3 is TGTGCCACCAGCTCTGGACTCGGGAGCTCCTACAATGAGCAGTTCTTC. This gives the protein CATSSGLGSSYNEQFF. The chain links TRBV15 to TRBJ2-1; tentatively, D is TRBD2 (6 bases). Germline assignment: CDR1 LNHNV and CDR2 YYDKDF (reference sequence). The CDR3 is 16 amino acids. Trimming shortened V by 5 bases and J by 0 bases, and 14 bases separated the two germline ends.

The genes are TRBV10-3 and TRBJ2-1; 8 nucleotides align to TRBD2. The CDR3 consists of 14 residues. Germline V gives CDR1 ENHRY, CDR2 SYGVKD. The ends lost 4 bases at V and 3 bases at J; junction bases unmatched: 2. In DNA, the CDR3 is TGTGCCATCAGTGCCGGGACTAGCTACAATGAGCAGTTCTTC. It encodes CAISAGTSYNEQFF.

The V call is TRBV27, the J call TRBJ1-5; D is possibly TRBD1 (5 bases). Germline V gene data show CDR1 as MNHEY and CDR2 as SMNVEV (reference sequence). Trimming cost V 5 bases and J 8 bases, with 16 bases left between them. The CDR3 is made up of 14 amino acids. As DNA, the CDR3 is TGTGCCAGCAGTCCGAGCGGGGGGGGAGAGCCCCAGCATTTT. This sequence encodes CASSPSGGGEPQHF.

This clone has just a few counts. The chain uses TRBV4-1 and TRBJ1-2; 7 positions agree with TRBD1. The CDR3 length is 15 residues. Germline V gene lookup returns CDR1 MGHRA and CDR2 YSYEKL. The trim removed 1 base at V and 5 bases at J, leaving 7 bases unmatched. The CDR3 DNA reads TGCGCCAGCAGCCAAGTTTTAGGGGGCGGATATGGCTACACCTTC. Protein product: CASSQVLGGGYGYTF.

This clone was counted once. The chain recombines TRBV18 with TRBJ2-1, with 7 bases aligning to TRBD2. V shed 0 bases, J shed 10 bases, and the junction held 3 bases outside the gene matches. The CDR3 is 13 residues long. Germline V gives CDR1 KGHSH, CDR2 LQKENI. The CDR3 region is CASSPPAGDEQFF. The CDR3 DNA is TGTGCCAGCTCACCACCTGCGGGGGACGAGCAGTTCTTC.